This section outlines one T cell receptor beta chain sequence together with its context. The repertoire was sequenced with immunoSEQ multiplex PCR; TCRdb's copy has only in-frame clones and lacks some. In the table there are more than 120,000 clones, about 87% of which are singletons. The data derive from a study of blood T cell repertoires in COVID-19. Study-wide background: The cDNA or gDNA used as material had been derived from T cells, B-cell-depleted T cells, or PBMCs.

The sequenced material came from peripheral blood. The TCR comes from a woman in her 50s with acute or convalescent COVID-19.

The CDR3 loop is CASSARDRGMYEQYF. In nucleotides, the CDR3 is TGTGCCAGCAGCGCTAGGGACAGGGGGATGTACGAGCAGTACTTC. The chain joins TRBV21-1 to TRBJ2-7; the D call in the table, TRBD1, was not verified against the DNA. TRBV21-1 is designated a pseudogene. This CDR3 spans 15 amino acids.